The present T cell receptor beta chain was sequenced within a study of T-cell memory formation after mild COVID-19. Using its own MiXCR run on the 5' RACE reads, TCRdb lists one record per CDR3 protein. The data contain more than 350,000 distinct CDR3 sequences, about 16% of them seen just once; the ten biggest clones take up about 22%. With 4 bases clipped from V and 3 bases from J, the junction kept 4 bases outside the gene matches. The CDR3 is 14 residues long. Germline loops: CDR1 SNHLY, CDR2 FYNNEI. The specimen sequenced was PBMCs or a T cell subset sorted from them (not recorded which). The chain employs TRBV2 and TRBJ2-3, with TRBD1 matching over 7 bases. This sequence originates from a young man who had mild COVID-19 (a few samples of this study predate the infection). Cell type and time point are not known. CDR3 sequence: CASSGDRSTDTQYF. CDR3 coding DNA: TGTGCCAGCAGTGGGGACAGATCTACAGATACGCAGTATTTT.